These T cell receptor beta chains were read from a single sample in a study of Graves' ophthalmopathy and Graves' hyperthyroidism. TCRdb recomputed calls from the multiplex PCR reads with MiXCR, one row per CDR3 protein. The sample consists of 650,000 to 800,000 distinct CDR3 sequences, roughly 39% of them appearing once. The source material was peripheral blood. These receptors all come from an adult man with Graves' ophthalmopathy. Each CDR3 is given with its conserved first and last residue. A D gene is named only where the DNA matches it firmly. Size is stated for part of the rows, as once, few or many counts, or as a class when the clone is expanded.

v_call	d_call	j_call	clone_size	cdr3_nt	cdr3_aa
TRBV5-1	-	TRBJ2-7	-	TGCGCCAGCAGCGATGTGCCGACTCGGAGCTCCTACGAGCAGTACTTC	CASSDVPTRSSYEQYF
TRBV7-9	TRBD1	TRBJ1-5	many	TGTGCCAGCAGCTTAGGGACAGGGATCCAGCCCCAGCATTTT	CASSLGTGIQPQHF
TRBV2	-	TRBJ1-4	many	TGTGCCAGCAGTGGGGGGGAGAAGGAAAAACTGTTTTTT	CASSGGEKEKLFF
TRBV2	TRBD1	TRBJ1-1	many	TGTGCCAGCAGTGCTCAGGACAGGGCGCAAGCTTTCTTT	CASSAQDRAQAFF
TRBV15	-	TRBJ1-3	many	TGTGCCACCAGCAGAGTTGCCAGCCCCGCTAAACGAAGCACCATATATTTT	CATSRVASPAKRSTIYF
TRBV7-4	-	TRBJ1-6	-	TGTGCCAGCAGCTATTCAAGTTCCGTGTCACCCCTCCACTTT	CASSYSSSVSPLHF
TRBV19	-	TRBJ1-1	-	TGTGCCAGTAGTATGGGGACGGGCACTGAAGCTTTCTTT	CASSMGTGTEAFF
TRBV2	-	TRBJ1-2	-	TGTGCCAGCAGACCCACAGCAACTAACTATGGCTACACCTTC	CASRPTATNYGYTF
TRBV12-3/TRBV12-4	-	TRBJ1-2	many	TGTGCCAGCAGTCCCCCGACAGAAAAGAAGAACTATGGCTACACCTTC	CASSPPTEKKNYGYTF
TRBV12-3/TRBV12-4	-	TRBJ1-2	few	TGTGCCAGCAGCTATCGGGACATCTATGGCTACACCTTC	CASSYRDIYGYTF
TRBV10-3	-	TRBJ2-7	few	TGTGCCAGCAGTCCCAGGGGCCTCCTCGAGCAGTACTTC	CASSPRGLLEQYF
TRBV10-3	TRBD1	TRBJ2-7	many	TGTGCCATCAGTCAGGGGGCCTCCTACGAGCAGTACTTC	CAISQGASYEQYF
TRBV2	TRBD2	TRBJ2-7	-	TGTGCCAGCAGTTACGCTAGCGGGAGCGAGCGGTACTTC	CASSYASGSERYF
TRBV12-3/TRBV12-4	TRBD2	TRBJ2-7	-	TGTGCCAGCAGTAGAACTAGCGGGAGAACGGACGAGCAGTACTTC	CASSRTSGRTDEQYF
TRBV25-1	TRBD1	TRBJ1-6	-	TGTGCCAGCAGTCAACGACAGGGAACTCTACACTTT	CASSQRQGTLHF
TRBV10-3	-	TRBJ2-5	many	TGTGCCATCAGTGAGTCCCGGGGCCAAGAGACCCAGTACTTC	CAISESRGQETQYF
TRBV20-1	-	TRBJ1-1	many	TGCAGTGCTAGATCGGGGGTAGCTGTTGAAGCTTTCTTT	CSARSGVAVEAFF
TRBV19	-	TRBJ1-2	-	TGTGCCAGCAGCTTAACGGACGGGAACGCTTATGGCTACACCTTC	CASSLTDGNAYGYTF
TRBV7-6	TRBD2	TRBJ2-5	many	TGTGCCAGCAGCTTAGGGGCTAGCGGACGGGAGACCCAGTACTTC	CASSLGASGRETQYF
TRBV5-4	-	TRBJ2-4	-	TGTGCCAGCAGCTTGGCACGGATGGGACAGTACTTC	CASSLARMGQYF
TRBV10-3	-	TRBJ2-1	-	TGTGCCATCAGTGATGCGGGAACCGGCGAGCAGTTCTTC	CAISDAGTGEQFF
TRBV4-1	TRBD1	TRBJ2-7	few	TGCGCCAGCAGCCAAGATTCGGGACAGGGGATCGAGCAGTACTTC	CASSQDSGQGIEQYF
TRBV5-6	-	TRBJ2-6	-	TGTGCCAGCAGCTCCTCGACGGCCGAGGCCAACGTCCTGACTTTC	CASSSSTAEANVLTF
TRBV5-5	TRBD1	TRBJ2-5	many	TGTGCCAGCAGCTTAACCGGGACAGGGGTGATCGAGACCCAGTACTTC	CASSLTGTGVIETQYF
TRBV10-3	TRBD1	TRBJ2-5	few	TGTGCCAGCAGTGTAGGGGGCGCGTTCGAGACCCAGTACTTC	CASSVGGAFETQYF
TRBV3-1	-	TRBJ1-1	many	TGTGCCAGCAGCCAACAGGGCGGGACTGAAGCTTTCTTT	CASSQQGGTEAFF
TRBV24-1	TRBD1	TRBJ1-2	-	TGTGCCACCAGTGCGGGACAGGGGTCGAACTATGGCTACACCTTC	CATSAGQGSNYGYTF
TRBV7-2	-	TRBJ1-4	few	TGTGCCAGCAGGGGGACTCCTGTAAAGCGGGAAAAACTGTTTTTT	CASRGTPVKREKLFF
TRBV10-3	-	TRBJ1-5	many	TGTGCCATCAGTTGGGACGTAAATCAGCCCCAGCATTTT	CAISWDVNQPQHF
TRBV11-3	TRBD1	TRBJ2-6	-	TGTGCCAGCAGCCCCCAGACAGGGGGCTCTGGGGCCAACGTCCTGACTTTC	CASSPQTGGSGANVLTF
TRBV29-1	TRBD1	TRBJ1-3	-	TGCAGCGTGGTTGGACAGGGTGGAAACACCATATATTTT	CSVVGQGGNTIYF
TRBV7-2	-	TRBJ1-1	-	TGTGCCAGCTCACCGGGCGACACGACAGAAGCTTTCTTT	CASSPGDTTEAFF
TRBV10-3	-	TRBJ1-5	-	TGTGCCAGCAGTCTCCTCGGGGGGGCTAATCAGCCCCAGCATTTT	CASSLLGGANQPQHF
TRBV5-4	-	TRBJ1-4	few	TGTGCCAGCAGCCATACGGCCCCCTCGGAAAAACTGTTTTTT	CASSHTAPSEKLFF
TRBV25-1	-	TRBJ2-2	-	TGTGCCAACAGCTTGGACCTAGCTTCCACCGGGGAGCTGTTTTTT	CANSLDLASTGELFF
TRBV25-1	-	TRBJ1-4	-	TGTGCCAGCAGTGCTTCCAAGGGGACCACGGGAGAAAAACTGTTTTTT	CASSASKGTTGEKLFF
TRBV30	TRBD1	TRBJ2-5	-	TGTGCCTTACAGGGGGCTCGGGAGACCCAGTACTTC	CALQGARETQYF
TRBV7-9	-	TRBJ2-7	many	TGTGCCAGCAGCTCGCCGAAGGGGCACCCCTCCTACGAGCAGTACTTC	CASSSPKGHPSYEQYF
TRBV12-3/TRBV12-4	-	TRBJ2-7	-	TGTGCCAGCAGTGGCCGGACAGGCGGGGGCACCTACGAGCAGTACTTC	CASSGRTGGGTYEQYF
TRBV12-3/TRBV12-4	TRBD2	TRBJ2-7	few	TGTGCCAGCAGTCCAGGGACTAGCGGGAGGTTCTACGAGCAGTACTTC	CASSPGTSGRFYEQYF
TRBV12-3/TRBV12-4	-	TRBJ2-7	-	TGTGCCAGCAGTTTCGGGATAAGCTCCTACGAGCAGTACTTC	CASSFGISSYEQYF
TRBV29-1	TRBD1	TRBJ1-2	many	TGCAGCGTCAGGGGGCAGGGTGATGGCTACACCTTC	CSVRGQGDGYTF
TRBV19	TRBD1	TRBJ1-2	many	TGTGCCAGCGCGACAGGGAAGAACTATGGCTACACCTTC	CASATGKNYGYTF
TRBV25-1	TRBD1	TRBJ2-5	-	TGTGCCAGCAGTGCTAGAACTACAGGGGTAGAGACCCAGTACTTC	CASSARTTGVETQYF
TRBV5-5	TRBD2	TRBJ2-7	-	TGTGCCAGCAGCTTAATAGCGGAATTATGGGAGGGGCAGTACTTC	CASSLIAELWEGQYF
TRBV6-2/TRBV6-3	TRBD2	TRBJ2-7	few	TGTGCCAGCACCTGGGGGAGGGCACACTACGAGCAGTACTTC	CASTWGRAHYEQYF
TRBV19	TRBD1	TRBJ2-7	-	TGTGCCAGCGGACAGGGGCACTACGAGCAGTACTTC	CASGQGHYEQYF
TRBV12-5	-	TRBJ1-2	-	TGTGCCAGCAGTGGACGGACCTATGGCTACACCTTC	CASSGRTYGYTF
TRBV10-3	-	TRBJ1-3	many	TGTGCCACCCAGCACTCTGGAAACACCATATATTTT	CATQHSGNTIYF
TRBV9	-	TRBJ2-5	-	TGTGCCAGCAGCGTAGCCGTACGAAAAAAAGAGACCCAGTACTTC	CASSVAVRKKETQYF
TRBV24-1	TRBD2	TRBJ2-7	many	TGTGCCACCAGTGACCCTACTAGCGGGAAGACCTACGAGCAGTACTTC	CATSDPTSGKTYEQYF
TRBV24-1	-	TRBJ2-1	few	TGTGCCACCAGTGACCGCAATGAGCAGTTCTTC	CATSDRNEQFF
TRBV29-1	-	TRBJ1-3	-	TGCAGCGTGGTCGGGGGAGTTGGAAACACCATATATTTT	CSVVGGVGNTIYF
TRBV10-3	TRBD1	TRBJ2-7	few	TGTGCCAGCACCCTCGGGGGACAGGATACCTACGAGCAGTACTTC	CASTLGGQDTYEQYF
TRBV2	TRBD1	TRBJ1-5	few	TGTGCCAGCAGTTCCCGGGACAGGGAAATCGGGTATAGCAATCAGCCCCAGCATTTT	CASSSRDREIGYSNQPQHF
TRBV11-2	-	TRBJ2-3	few	TGTGCCAGCAGCTTAGCGGGACGGTACACAGATACGCAGTATTTT	CASSLAGRYTDTQYF
TRBV20-1	TRBD1	TRBJ1-1	-	TGCAGTGCTAGACGGACAGGGATGAACACTGAAGCTTTCTTT	CSARRTGMNTEAFF
TRBV10-3	-	TRBJ2-3	-	TGTGCCATCAGTGAAAGCCAAGGCCATACGCAGTATTTT	CAISESQGHTQYF
TRBV2	-	TRBJ2-6	many	TGTGCCAGCATGCAGGGTACCTCTGGGGCCAACGTCCTGACTTTC	CASMQGTSGANVLTF